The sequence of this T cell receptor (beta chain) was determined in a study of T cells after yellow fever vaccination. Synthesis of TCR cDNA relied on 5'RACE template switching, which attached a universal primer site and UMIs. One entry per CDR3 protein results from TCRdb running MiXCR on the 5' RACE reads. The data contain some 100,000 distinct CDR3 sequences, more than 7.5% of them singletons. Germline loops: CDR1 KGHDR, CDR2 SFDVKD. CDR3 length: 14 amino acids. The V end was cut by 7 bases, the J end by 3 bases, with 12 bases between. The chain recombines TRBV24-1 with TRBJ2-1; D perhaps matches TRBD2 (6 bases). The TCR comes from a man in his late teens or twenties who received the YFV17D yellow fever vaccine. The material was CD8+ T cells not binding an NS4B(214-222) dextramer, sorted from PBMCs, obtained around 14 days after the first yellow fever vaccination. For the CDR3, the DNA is TGTGCCACCAGCGGGGGTATGCGCTACAATGAGCAGTTCTTC. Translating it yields CATSGGMRYNEQFF.